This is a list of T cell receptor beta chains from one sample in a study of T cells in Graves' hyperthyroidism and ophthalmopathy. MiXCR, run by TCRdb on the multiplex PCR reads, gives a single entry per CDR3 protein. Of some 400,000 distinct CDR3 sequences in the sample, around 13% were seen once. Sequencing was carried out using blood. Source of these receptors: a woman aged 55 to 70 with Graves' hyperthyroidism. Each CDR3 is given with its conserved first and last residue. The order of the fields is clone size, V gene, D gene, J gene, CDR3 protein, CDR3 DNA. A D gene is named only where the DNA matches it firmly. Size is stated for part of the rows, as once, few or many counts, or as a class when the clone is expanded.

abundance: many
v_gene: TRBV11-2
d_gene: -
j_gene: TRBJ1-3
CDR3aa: CASSLAFFSGNTIYF
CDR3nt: TGTGCCAGCAGCCTCGCTTTCTTCTCTGGAAACACCATATATTTT

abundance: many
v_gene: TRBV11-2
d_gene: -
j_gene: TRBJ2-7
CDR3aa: CASSRLEFVQYF
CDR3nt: TGTGCCAGCAGCCGATTGGAATTTGTGCAGTACTTC

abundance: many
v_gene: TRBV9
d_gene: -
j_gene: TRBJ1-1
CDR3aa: CASSVGTYSQAEAFF
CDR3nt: TGTGCCAGCAGCGTAGGGACTTACAGCCAGGCTGAAGCTTTCTTT

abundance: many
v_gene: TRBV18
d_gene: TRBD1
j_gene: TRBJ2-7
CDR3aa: CASSPSGTGALYEQYF
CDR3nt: TGTGCCAGCTCACCGTCCGGGACAGGGGCCTTGTACGAGCAGTACTTC

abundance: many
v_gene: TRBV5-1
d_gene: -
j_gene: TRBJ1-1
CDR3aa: CASSFTRPENTEAFF
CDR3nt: TGCGCCAGCAGCTTTACTCGTCCGGAGAACACTGAAGCTTTCTTT

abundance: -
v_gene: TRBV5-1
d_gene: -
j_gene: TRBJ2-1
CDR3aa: CASSSQGLNEQFF
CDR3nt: TGCGCCAGCAGCTCCCAGGGGCTCAATGAGCAGTTCTTC

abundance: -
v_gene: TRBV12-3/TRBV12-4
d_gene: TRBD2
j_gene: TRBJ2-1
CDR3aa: CASTLAGSYNEQFF
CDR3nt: TGTGCCAGCACCCTAGCGGGCTCCTACAATGAGCAGTTCTTC

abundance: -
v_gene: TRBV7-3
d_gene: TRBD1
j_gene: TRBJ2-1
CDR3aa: CASSLGQGSNLGNEQFF
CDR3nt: TGTGCCAGCAGCTTAGGACAGGGGTCCAACTTGGGAAATGAGCAGTTCTTC

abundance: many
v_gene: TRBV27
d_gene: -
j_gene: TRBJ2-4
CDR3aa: CASSSQGLAKNIQYF
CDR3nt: TGTGCCAGCAGTTCCCAGGGTCTAGCCAAAAACATTCAGTACTTC

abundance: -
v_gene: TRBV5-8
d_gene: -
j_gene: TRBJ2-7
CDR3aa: CASSFTEQYF
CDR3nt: TGTGCCAGCAGCTTCACCGAGCAGTACTTC

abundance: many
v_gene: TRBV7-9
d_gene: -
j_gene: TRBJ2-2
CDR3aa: CASSWGRNTGELFF
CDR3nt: TGTGCCAGCAGCTGGGGACGAAACACCGGGGAGCTGTTTTTT

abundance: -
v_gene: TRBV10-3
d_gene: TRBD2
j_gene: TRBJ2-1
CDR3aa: CAISERTSGRAPSSYNEQFF
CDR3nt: TGTGCCATCAGTGAAAGGACTAGCGGGAGGGCCCCGAGCTCCTACAATGAGCAGTTCTTC

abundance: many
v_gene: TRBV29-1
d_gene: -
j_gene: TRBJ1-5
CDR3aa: CSVAESNSNQPQHF
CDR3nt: TGCAGCGTTGCTGAAAGTAATAGCAATCAGCCCCAGCATTTT

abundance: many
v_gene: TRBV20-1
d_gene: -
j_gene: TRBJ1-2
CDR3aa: CSAREDDGYTF
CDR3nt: TGCAGTGCTAGAGAGGATGATGGCTACACCTTC

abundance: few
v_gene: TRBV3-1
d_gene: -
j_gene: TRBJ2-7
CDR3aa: CASSRGTFLYEQYF
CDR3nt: TGTGCCAGCAGCCGAGGGACATTTCTCTACGAGCAGTACTTC

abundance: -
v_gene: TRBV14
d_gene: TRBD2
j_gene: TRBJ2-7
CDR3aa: CASSQAAGTSGSYEQYF
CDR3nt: TGTGCCAGCAGCCAAGCAGCCGGGACTAGCGGGAGCTACGAGCAGTACTTC

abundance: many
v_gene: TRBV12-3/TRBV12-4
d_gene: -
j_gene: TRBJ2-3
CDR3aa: CASSLGGWTVGADTQYF
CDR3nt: TGTGCCAGCAGTTTAGGTGGTTGGACGGTCGGTGCGGATACGCAGTATTTT

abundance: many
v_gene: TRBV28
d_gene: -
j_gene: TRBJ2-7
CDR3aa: CASNSRGGPGEQYF
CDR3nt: TGTGCCAGCAACTCCCGAGGGGGTCCGGGCGAGCAGTACTTC

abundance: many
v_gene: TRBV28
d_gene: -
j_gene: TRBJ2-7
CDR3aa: CASSLNNMGRGTVTYEQYF
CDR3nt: TGTGCCAGCAGCCTCAACAACATGGGACGCGGGACGGTCACCTACGAGCAGTACTTC

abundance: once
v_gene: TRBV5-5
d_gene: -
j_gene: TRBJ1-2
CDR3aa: CASGGLRRGYTF
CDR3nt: TGTGCCAGCGGGGGCCTCAGGCGCGGCTACACCTTC

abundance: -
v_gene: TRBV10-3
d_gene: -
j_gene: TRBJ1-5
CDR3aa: CAISEGQVGRPQHF
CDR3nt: TGTGCCATCAGTGAAGGTCAGGTTGGTCGGCCCCAGCATTTT

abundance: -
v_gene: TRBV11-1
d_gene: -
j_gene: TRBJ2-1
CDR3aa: CASSLGNLDEQFF
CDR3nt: TGTGCCAGCAGCTTAGGGAACCTAGATGAGCAGTTCTTC